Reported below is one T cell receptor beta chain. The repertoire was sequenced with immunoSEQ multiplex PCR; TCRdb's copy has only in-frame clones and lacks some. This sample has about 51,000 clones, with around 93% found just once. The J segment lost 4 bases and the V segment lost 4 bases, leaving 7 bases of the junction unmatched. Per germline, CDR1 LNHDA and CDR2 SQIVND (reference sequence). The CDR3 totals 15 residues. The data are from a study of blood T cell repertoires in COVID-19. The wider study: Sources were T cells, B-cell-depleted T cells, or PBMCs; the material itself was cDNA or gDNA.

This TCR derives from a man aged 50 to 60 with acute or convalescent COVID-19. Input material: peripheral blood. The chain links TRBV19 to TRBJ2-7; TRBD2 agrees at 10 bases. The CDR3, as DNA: TGTGCCAGTAGTACCTGGACTAGCGGACATTACGAGCAGTACTTC. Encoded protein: CASSTWTSGHYEQYF.